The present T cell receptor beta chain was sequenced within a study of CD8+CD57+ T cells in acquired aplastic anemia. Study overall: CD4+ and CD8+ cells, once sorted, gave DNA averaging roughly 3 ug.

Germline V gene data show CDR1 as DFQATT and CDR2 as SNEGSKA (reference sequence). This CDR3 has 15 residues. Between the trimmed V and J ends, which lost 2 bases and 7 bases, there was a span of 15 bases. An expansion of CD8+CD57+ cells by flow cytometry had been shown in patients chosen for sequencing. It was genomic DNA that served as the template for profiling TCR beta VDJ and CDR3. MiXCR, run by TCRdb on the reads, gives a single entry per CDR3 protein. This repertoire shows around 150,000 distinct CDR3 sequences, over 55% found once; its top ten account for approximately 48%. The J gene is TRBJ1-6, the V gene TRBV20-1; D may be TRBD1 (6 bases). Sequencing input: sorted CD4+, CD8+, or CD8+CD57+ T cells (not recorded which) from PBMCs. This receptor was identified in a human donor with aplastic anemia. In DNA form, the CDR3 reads TGCAGTGCTAGACCCCCGGGACATCTCAATTCACCCCTCCACTTT. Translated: CSARPPGHLNSPLHF.